Below are 21 T cell receptor beta chains sequenced from a single sample in a study of response to subunit inactivated influenza vaccine. MiXCR, run by TCRdb on the RT-PCR reads, gives a single entry per CDR3 protein. The sample has some 200,000 distinct CDR3 sequences, approximately 12% seen once. Separately, the same data were catalogued under a study of T cells expressing NK-cell markers. Turning to that study: Synthesis of TCR beta cDNA relied on 5'RACE template switching carrying UMIs.

This specimen was CD8+ T cells sorted from PBMCs, taken 12 days after vaccination. The receptors here all came from a man aged 45-65 years who received an inactivated influenza vaccine.

The J gene is TRBJ2-1, the V gene TRBV6-1; possible D gene TRBD2, 6 bases. This CDR3 comprises 15 residues. Germline CDR1 MNHNS, CDR2 SASEGT. V lost 5 bases and J 3 bases, leaving 14 bases between the germline ends. The CDR3 spells CASSIGTVFYNEQFF. For the CDR3, the DNA is TGTGCCAGCAGTATAGGGACTGTTTTCTACAATGAGCAGTTCTTC.

This clonotype has a handful of counts. The DNA for the CDR3 is TGTGCCAGCAGCTTAGCCCCTAGCGGGAGGGTAACAGATACGCAGTATTTT. Its translation is CASSLAPSGRVTDTQYF. The chain links TRBV7-6 to TRBJ2-3; 12 bases line up with TRBD2. CDR1 and CDR2 from the germline V gene are SGHVS and FNYEAQ. The trim removed 0 bases at V and 3 bases at J, leaving 4 bases unmatched. This CDR3 comprises 17 residues.

This clonotype has only a few counts. The chain has TRBV27 and TRBJ2-5; 8 bases agree with TRBD2. CDR3 size: 15 residues. V lost 1 base to trimming and J lost 5 bases; unmatched junction nucleotides: 6. Germline assignment: CDR1 MNHEY and CDR2 SMNVEV (reference sequence). CDR3 in amino acids: CASSLLGGGLETQYF. CDR3 sequence (DNA): TGTGCCAGCAGTTTATTAGGCGGGGGGCTGGAGACCCAGTACTTC.

The CDR3 sequence: CASSSFPGTSGSSYEQYF. CDR3 DNA sequence: TGTGCCAGCAGCTCTTTTCCCGGGACATCTGGGAGCTCCTACGAGCAGTACTTC. The gene calls are TRBV11-1 and TRBJ2-7; a possible D gene is TRBD1 (6 bases). There are 18 residues in the CDR3. Deletions cut 4 bases from V and 0 bases from J, with 22 bases between. Germline-derived CDR1 and CDR2 are SGHAT and FQDESV (reference sequence).

Details on this clonotype: This may come from a read error, since a much larger clone is one base off. CDR3 amino acids: CASSLKFRESHNEQFF. The DNA of the CDR3 is TGTGCCAGCAGCTTAAAATTTCGGGAGTCCCACAATGAGCAGTTCTTC. The V and J genes are TRBV7-3 and TRBJ2-1, with D possibly being TRBD2 (6 bases). The CDR3 sequence is 16 residues long. The V gene's germline CDR1 is SGHTA and CDR2 FQGTGA. Trimming pared 1 base from V and 5 bases from J, leaving 15 bases between.

V gene TRBV11-2 combines with J gene TRBJ2-1, with TRBD2 matching 8 bases. Per the germline V gene, CDR1 is SGHAT and CDR2 is FQNNGV. The CDR3 loop spans 16 amino acids. Losses at the gene ends were 2 bases for V and 4 bases for J; bases not matched to a gene: 7. CDR3: CASSLTGGVYYNEQFF. DNA for the CDR3: TGTGCCAGCAGCTTAACGGGGGGGGTGTATTACAATGAGCAGTTCTTC.

This clonotype was found many times. V gene TRBV4-2 combines with J gene TRBJ2-1; 10 bases fit TRBD2. Trimming took 1 base from V and 4 from J; bases not matched to a gene: 4. Germline CDR1 is LGHNA and CDR2 is YNFKEQ. This CDR3 contains 16 residues. CDR3 coding DNA: TGTGCCAGCAGCCAAGTACTAGCGGGGCTTTACAATGAGCAGTTCTTC. This gives the protein CASSQVLAGLYNEQFF.

This clonotype was seen repeatedly, ten times or more. The rearrangement uses TRBV5-1 and TRBJ2-1, with TRBD2 matching over 11 bases. Germline trimming cut 1 base from V and 3 bases from J; bases unmatched to any gene: 6. Germline V gives CDR1 SGHRS, CDR2 YFSETQ. The CDR3 spans 17 residues. The CDR3 DNA reads as TGCGCCAGCAGCTTGAATAGCGGGAGGGAGGACTACAATGAGCAGTTCTTC. Amino acids: CASSLNSGREDYNEQFF.

The chain is built from TRBV2 and TRBJ2-3, with TRBD1 as a possible D gene (5 bases). The ends were cut back, 6 bases at V and 6 bases at J, with 19 bases in the middle. The CDR3 totals 15 residues. CDR1 and CDR2 (germline): SNHLY, FYNNEI. The CDR3 nucleotides read TGTGCCAGCAGACTTTCTGACAGTGGTATCGATACGCAGTATTTT. It codes for CASRLSDSGIDTQYF.

This clonotype showed up many times. The chain employs TRBV20-1 and TRBJ2-3, with TRBD2 matching 11 bases. Per germline, CDR1 DFQATT and CDR2 SNEGSKA (reference sequence). The trim removed 0 bases at V and 3 bases at J, leaving 8 bases unmatched. The CDR3 covers 17 residues. The CDR3 loop is CSARDLLAGDSTDTQYF. CDR3 sequence (DNA): TGCAGTGCTAGAGATCTACTAGCGGGAGATTCAACAGATACGCAGTATTTT.

The sample holds a few counts of this clonotype. The V gene is TRBV12-3 or TRBV12-4, the J gene TRBJ2-1; maybe TRBD1 (5 bases). CDR3 length: 17 residues. V was clipped by 3 bases and J by 3 bases, with 18 bases between them. As DNA, the CDR3 is TGTGCCAGCAGTTTCGATCCAGGGTCGATCAACTACAATGAGCAGTTCTTC. This encodes CASSFDPGSINYNEQFF.

There are a few counts of this clonotype. V is TRBV15 and J is TRBJ2-7; D perhaps matches TRBD2 (6 bases). Germline loops: CDR1 LNHNV, CDR2 YYDKDF (reference sequence). V dropped 0 bases and J dropped 1 base, with 10 bases sitting between them. CDR3 size: 15 residues. CDR3 bases: TGTGCCACCAGCAGAGAAGAGAGCGGGTCCTACGAGCAGTACTTC. Encoded protein: CATSREESGSYEQYF.

There are a few counts of this clonotype. The V gene is TRBV4-3, the J gene TRBJ2-3, with TRBD2 as a possible D gene (7 bases). The germline V and J ends were trimmed by 3 bases and 2 bases, with 18 bases remaining between them. Germline CDR1 is LGHNA and CDR2 is YSLEER. The CDR3 extends over 17 amino acids. CDR3 DNA: TGCGCCAGCAGCCAGACATGGGGGGGCATTTACACAGATACGCAGTATTTT. It specifies CASSQTWGGIYTDTQYF.

Ten or more counts support this clonotype. The genes are TRBV6-5 and TRBJ1-4; 10 bases fit TRBD1. CDR3 size: 16 residues. Germline loops: CDR1 MNHEY, CDR2 SVGAGI. The trim removed 2 bases at V and 6 bases at J, leaving 6 bases unmatched. For the CDR3, the DNA is TGTGCCAGCAGTTACCTCGGGGGGACAGGGGATGAAAAACTGTTTTTT. As protein: CASSYLGGTGDEKLFF.

The chain employs TRBV15 and TRBJ2-1; D uncertain. Trimming removed 6 bases at V and 1 base at J, with 7 bases between. The length of the CDR3 is 13 residues. Germline CDR1 reads LNHNV; CDR2 reads YYDKDF (reference sequence). The CDR3 region is CATRAASYNEQFF. CDR3 DNA sequence: TGTGCCACCAGGGCGGCTTCCTACAATGAGCAGTTCTTC.

The chain combines TRBV7-3 with TRBJ1-5, with D maybe TRBD1 (5 bases). This CDR3 is built from 14 residues. Germline V gene lookup returns CDR1 SGHTA and CDR2 FQGTGA. V was trimmed by 0 bases and J by 7 bases, leaving 10 bases between them. CDR3 nucleotide sequence: TGTGCCAGCAGCTTAACAGGGGCGAAGCAGCCCCAGCATTTT. It specifies CASSLTGAKQPQHF.

This clonotype was observed a handful of times. This sequence joins TRBV12-3 or TRBV12-4 and TRBJ1-1; a possible D gene is TRBD1 (5 bases). The V gene lost 6 bases and the J gene lost 1 base, with 12 bases spanning the gap. The CDR3 is 14 residues long. The CDR3 DNA reads as TGTGCCAGCAGGGGGACCTGGGAGAACACTGAAGCTTTCTTT. Its translation is CASRGTWENTEAFF.

The chain joins TRBV12-3 or TRBV12-4 to TRBJ1-1; the D gene is possibly TRBD1 (6 bases). V lost 9 bases, J lost 3 bases, and 17 bases lay in between. The CDR3 consists of 14 residues. The CDR3, as DNA: TGTGCCAGTGACTACAGGGAGCGGGACACTGAAGCTTTCTTT. This translates into CASDYRERDTEAFF.

This clonotype was picked up a small number of times. The V and J genes are TRBV12-3 or TRBV12-4 and TRBJ2-1, with TRBD2 matching over 7 bases. The CDR3 extends over 14 amino acids. J was trimmed by 5 bases and V by 5 bases; bases with no gene match: 6. CDR3 in DNA: TGTGCCAGCAGTCCGGGACTACGGGACAATGAGCAGTTCTTC. Protein sequence: CASSPGLRDNEQFF.

In this sample, this clonotype turned up a few times. The chain combines TRBV27 with TRBJ2-3, with D possibly being TRBD1 (5 bases). There are 16 residues in the CDR3. V lost 5 bases and J 4 bases, leaving 19 bases between the germline ends. The V gene's germline CDR1 is MNHEY and CDR2 SMNVEV (reference sequence). CDR3 in DNA: TGTGCCAGCAGTCTACGTACACCTTTAGGGGCAGATACGCAGTATTTT. Protein: CASSLRTPLGADTQYF.

The table lists this clonotype with a few counts. This chain connects TRBV6-1 to TRBJ2-2; TRBD1 agrees at 11 bases. The germline CDR1 and CDR2 sequences are MNHNS and SASEGT. V was pared by 2 bases and J by 6 bases, with 5 bases of the junction left unmatched. This CDR3 comprises 16 residues. CDR3 bases: TGTGCCAGCAGTGAACGGACAGGGGGCCTTTCCGGGGAGCTGTTTTTT. Protein sequence: CASSERTGGLSGELFF.